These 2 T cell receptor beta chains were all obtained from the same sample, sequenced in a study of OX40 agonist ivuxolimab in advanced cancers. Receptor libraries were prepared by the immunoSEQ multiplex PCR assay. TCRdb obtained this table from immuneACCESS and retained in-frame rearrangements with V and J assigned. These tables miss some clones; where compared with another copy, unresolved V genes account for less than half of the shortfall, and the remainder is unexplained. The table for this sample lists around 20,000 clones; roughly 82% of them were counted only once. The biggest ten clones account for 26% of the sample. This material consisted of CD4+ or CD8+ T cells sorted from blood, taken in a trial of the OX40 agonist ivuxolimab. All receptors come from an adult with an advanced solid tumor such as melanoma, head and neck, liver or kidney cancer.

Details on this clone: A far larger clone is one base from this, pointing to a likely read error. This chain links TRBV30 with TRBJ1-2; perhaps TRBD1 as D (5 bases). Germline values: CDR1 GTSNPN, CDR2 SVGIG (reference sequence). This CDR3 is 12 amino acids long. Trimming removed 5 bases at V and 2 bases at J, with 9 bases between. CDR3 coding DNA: TGTGCCTGGTCGGCAGGGAACTATGGCTACACCTTC. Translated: CAWSAGNYGYTF.

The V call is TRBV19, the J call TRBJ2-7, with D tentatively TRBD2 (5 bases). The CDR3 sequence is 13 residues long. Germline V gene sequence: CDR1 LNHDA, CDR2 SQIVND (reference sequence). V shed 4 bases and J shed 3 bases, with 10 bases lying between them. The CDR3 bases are TGTGCCAGTAGTAGCGGGTCGTTCTACGAGCAGTACTTC. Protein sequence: CASSSGSFYEQYF.